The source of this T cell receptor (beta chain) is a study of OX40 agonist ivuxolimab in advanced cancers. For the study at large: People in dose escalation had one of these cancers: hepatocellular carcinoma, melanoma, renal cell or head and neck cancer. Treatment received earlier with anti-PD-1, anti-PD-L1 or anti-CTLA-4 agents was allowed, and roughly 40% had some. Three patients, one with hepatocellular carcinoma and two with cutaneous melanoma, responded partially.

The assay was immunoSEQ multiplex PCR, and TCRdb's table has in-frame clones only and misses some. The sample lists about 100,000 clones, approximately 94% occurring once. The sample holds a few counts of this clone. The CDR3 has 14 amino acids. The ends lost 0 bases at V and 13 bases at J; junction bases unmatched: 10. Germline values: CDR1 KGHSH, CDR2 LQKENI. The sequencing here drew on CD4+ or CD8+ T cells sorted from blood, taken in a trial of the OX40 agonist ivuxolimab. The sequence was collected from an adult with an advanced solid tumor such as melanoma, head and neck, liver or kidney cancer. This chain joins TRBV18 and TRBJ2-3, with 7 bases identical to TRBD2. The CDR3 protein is CASSPPGGAWGEYF. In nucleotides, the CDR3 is TGTGCCAGCTCACCACCGGGAGGGGCCTGGGGGGAGTATTTT.